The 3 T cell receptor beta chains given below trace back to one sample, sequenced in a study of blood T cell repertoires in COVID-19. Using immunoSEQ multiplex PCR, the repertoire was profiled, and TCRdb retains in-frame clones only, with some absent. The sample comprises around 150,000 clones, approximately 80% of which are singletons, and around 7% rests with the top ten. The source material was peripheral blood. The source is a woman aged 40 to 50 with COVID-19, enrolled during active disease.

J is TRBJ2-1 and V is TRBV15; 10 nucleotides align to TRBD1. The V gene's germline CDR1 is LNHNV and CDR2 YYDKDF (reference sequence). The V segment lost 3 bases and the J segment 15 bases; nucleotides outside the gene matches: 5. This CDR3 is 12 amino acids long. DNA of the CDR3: TGTGCCACCAGCAGTAGGACAGGGGGAATGTTCTTC. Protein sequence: CATSSRTGGMFF.

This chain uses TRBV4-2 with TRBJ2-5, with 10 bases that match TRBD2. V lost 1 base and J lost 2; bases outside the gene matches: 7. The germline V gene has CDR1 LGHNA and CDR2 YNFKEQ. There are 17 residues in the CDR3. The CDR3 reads CASSQVGLAGGQETQYF. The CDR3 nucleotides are TGTGCCAGCAGCCAAGTGGGGTTAGCGGGAGGTCAAGAGACCCAGTACTTC.

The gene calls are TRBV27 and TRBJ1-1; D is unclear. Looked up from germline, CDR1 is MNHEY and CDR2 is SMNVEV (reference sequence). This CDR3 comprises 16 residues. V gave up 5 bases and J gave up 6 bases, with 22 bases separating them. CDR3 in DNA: TGTGCCAGCAGTCCTCGAAAGCCCCTAGCCGGGGCTGAAGCTTTCTTT. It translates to CASSPRKPLAGAEAFF.